The next 15 T cell receptor beta chains were all read from a single sample in a study of cytomegalovirus exposure and HLA in healthy donors. Researchers ran the PCR with 60 Vbeta and 13 Jbeta primers. TCRdb keeps only in-frame clones here, not all; method: immunoSEQ multiplex PCR. The table records tens of thousands of clones, roughly 80% of them present only once. The sample taken for sequencing was PBMCs. All receptors come from a woman between 40 and 50 years old in good health and CMV-seronegative.

This clone was detected only a few times. V usage is TRBV19 and J usage is TRBJ2-4; TRBD1 matches 7 bases. V dropped 6 bases and J dropped 1; count of bases not matched to a gene: 3. CDR3 length: 14 amino acids. Germline CDR1 and CDR2: LNHDA and SQIVND (reference sequence). CDR3 in DNA: TGTGCCAGTAGCTCCAGGGGGGCCAAAAACATTCAGTACTTC. It yields the protein CASSSRGAKNIQYF. Using reference TRBV19 and TRBJ2-4 for the parts outside the CDR3, the full variable domain is DGGITQSPKYLFRKEGQNVTLSCEQNLNHDAMYWYRQDPGQGLRLIYYSQIVNDFQKGDIAEGYSVSREKKESFPLTVTSAQKNPTAFYLCASSSRGAKNIQYFGAGTRLSVL.

This clone was observed a few times. This chain joins TRBV25-1 and TRBJ2-7; weak D call: TRBD1 (6 bases). The germline CDR1 and CDR2 sequences are MGHDK and SYGVNS. The CDR3 sequence is 15 residues long. V was clipped by 3 bases and J by 3 bases, with 15 bases between them. CDR3 residues: CASSDPDRYNYEQYF. The CDR3 coding sequence is TGTGCCAGCAGTGACCCTGACAGGTACAACTACGAGCAGTACTTC.

This clone was observed a few times. CDR3 residues: CASSESPDRAYEQYF. For the CDR3, the DNA is TGTGCCAGCAGTGAATCCCCAGACAGGGCGTACGAGCAGTACTTC. The genes are TRBV6-1 and TRBJ2-7; 7 bases fit TRBD1. Germline values: CDR1 MNHNS, CDR2 SASEGT. The ends lost 2 bases at V and 4 bases at J; junction bases unmatched: 8. This CDR3 is built from 15 residues.

The chain joins TRBV5-4 to TRBJ1-2, with 7 bases aligning to TRBD1. J gave up 2 bases and V 3 bases, and 10 bases lay outside the gene matches. Germline lookup yields CDR1 SGHNT and CDR2 YYREEE (reference sequence). This CDR3 is built from 16 residues. The CDR3 reads CASSSTKQGSNYGYTF. As DNA, the CDR3 is TGTGCCAGCAGCTCAACTAAACAGGGGTCGAACTATGGCTACACCTTC.

This chain joins TRBV27 and TRBJ2-7, with D hard to call. Germline CDR1 reads MNHEY; CDR2 reads SMNVEV (reference sequence). This CDR3 contains 13 residues. V lost 1 base to trimming and J lost 3 bases, with 7 bases between them. CDR3 loop: CASSLLSGYEQYF. The CDR3 bases are TGTGCCAGCAGTTTATTATCCGGCTACGAGCAGTACTTC.

The chain couples TRBV18 to TRBJ2-2; 9 bases map to TRBD1. The CDR3 is 16 residues long. Germline trimming cut 6 bases from V and 6 bases from J; bases unmatched to any gene: 11. Germline CDR1 is KGHSH and CDR2 is LQKENI. The CDR3: CASSRNPGQGAGELFF. CDR3 in DNA: TGTGCCAGCTCCCGAAACCCGGGACAGGGCGCCGGGGAGCTGTTTTTT.

This clone was observed a handful of times. CDR3 loop: CASRLQENTEAFF. The CDR3 DNA is TGTGCCAGCAGATTACAGGAGAACACTGAAGCTTTCTTT. J is TRBJ1-1 and V is TRBV25-1, with a weak D call TRBD1 (5 bases). Germline lookup yields CDR1 MGHDK and CDR2 SYGVNS. V was shortened by 6 bases and J by 1 base, with 9 bases between the two germline ends. The CDR3 consists of 13 residues.

V usage is TRBV25-1 and J usage is TRBJ2-4; a weak D match, TRBD1 (6 bases). The V end was cut by 8 bases, the J end by 7 bases, with 15 bases between. CDR1 is MGHDK and CDR2 is SYGVNS in the germline V gene. This CDR3 contains 13 residues. This chain's CDR3 is CASLLTGVNIQYF. The CDR3 nucleotides are TGTGCCAGCCTTCTGACAGGAGTGAACATTCAGTACTTC.

This chain uses TRBV19 with TRBJ1-5, with D maybe TRBD1 (6 bases). V gave up 4 bases and J gave up 5 bases, with 18 bases separating them. This CDR3 is built from 16 residues. The V gene's germline CDR1 is LNHDA and CDR2 SQIVND (reference sequence). CDR3: CASSRGPELRDQPQHF. The CDR3 nucleotides are TGTGCCAGTAGTAGGGGGCCGGAATTACGGGATCAGCCCCAGCATTTT.

This clone was observed once. This chain joins TRBV25-1 and TRBJ2-3, with D possibly matching TRBD1 (5 bases). The germline CDR1 and CDR2 sequences are MGHDK and SYGVNS. Trimming took 3 bases from V and 0 from J, leaving 7 bases between them. This CDR3 comprises 14 residues. The CDR3: CASSDRASTDTQYF. The CDR3 region has the DNA TGTGCCAGCAGTGACAGGGCAAGCACAGATACGCAGTATTTT. The whole variable domain, remainder taken from reference TRBV25-1 and TRBJ2-3, is EADIYQTPRYLVIGTGKKITLECSQTMGHDKMYWYQQDPGMELHLIHYSYGVNSTEKGDLSSESTVSRIRTEHFPLTLESARPSHTSQYLCASSDRASTDTQYFGPGTRLTVL.

The V gene is TRBV5-4, the J gene TRBJ2-1, with 8 bases aligning to TRBD2. The germline gives CDR1 SGHNT, CDR2 YYREEE (reference sequence). Trimming cost V 2 bases and J 8 bases; bases outside gene matches: 9. CDR3 size: 15 residues. The CDR3 bases are TGTGCCAGCAGCTTTCGGACTAGCAGTTATGATGAGCAGTTCTTC. As protein: CASSFRTSSYDEQFF.

This clone has just one count. The rearrangement uses TRBV5-4 and TRBJ1-2; 7 bases agree with TRBD1. Trimming took 0 bases from V and 1 from J; bases not matched to a gene: 3. This CDR3 is 15 amino acids long. CDR1 is SGHNT, CDR2 YYREEE, per germline (reference sequence). CDR3 protein: CASSLGQGFNYGYTF. The CDR3 DNA is TGTGCCAGCAGCTTGGGACAGGGATTTAACTATGGCTACACCTTC.

Only a few counts were recorded for this clone. The chain carries TRBV9 and TRBJ2-2, with 10 bases fitting TRBD2. The V gene end was trimmed by 2 bases and the J gene end by 3 bases; junction bases not matched to a gene: 1. CDR3 size: 15 residues. Germline values: CDR1 SGDLS, CDR2 YYNGEE. DNA for the CDR3: TGTGCCAGCAGCGTCGGACTAGCGGACACCGGGGAGCTGTTTTTT. Translation: CASSVGLADTGELFF.

This rearrangement joins TRBV9 to TRBJ2-3; maybe TRBD2 (7 bases). V lost 0 bases and J 5 bases, leaving 16 bases between the germline ends. Germline loops: CDR1 SGDLS, CDR2 YYNGEE. The CDR3 is made up of 16 amino acids. CDR3 DNA: TGTGCCAGCAGCGTAGTCGACGGGGGCGGGGGAGATACGCAGTATTTT. This translates into CASSVVDGGGGDTQYF. Filled out from reference TRBV9 and TRBJ2-3, the complete variable domain reads DSGVTQTPKHLITATGQRVTLRCSPRSGDLSVYWYQQSLDQGLQFLIQYYNGEERAKGNILERFSAQQFPDLHSELNLSSLELGDSALYFCASSVVDGGGGDTQYFGPGTRLTVL.

The chain employs TRBV4-1 and TRBJ2-7, with D possibly being TRBD2 (5 bases). This CDR3 is 16 amino acids long. CDR1 and CDR2 from the germline V gene are MGHRA and YSYEKL. The V gene lost 4 bases and the J gene lost 5 bases, with 21 bases spanning the gap. The CDR3, as DNA: TGCGCCAGCAGCCCGTCCTTGGGAGAGGGTCGGGACGAGCAGTACTTC. It translates to CASSPSLGEGRDEQYF.